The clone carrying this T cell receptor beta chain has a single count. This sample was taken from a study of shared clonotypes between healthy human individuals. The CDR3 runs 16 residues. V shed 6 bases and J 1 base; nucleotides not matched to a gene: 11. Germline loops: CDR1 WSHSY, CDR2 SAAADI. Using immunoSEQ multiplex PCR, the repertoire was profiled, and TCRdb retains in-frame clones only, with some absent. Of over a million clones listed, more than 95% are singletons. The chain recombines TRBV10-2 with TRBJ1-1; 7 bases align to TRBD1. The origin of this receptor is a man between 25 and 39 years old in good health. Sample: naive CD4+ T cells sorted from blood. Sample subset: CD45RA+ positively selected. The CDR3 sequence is CASSHPPTGSNTEAFF. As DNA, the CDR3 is TGCGCCAGCAGCCACCCCCCGACAGGGTCGAACACTGAAGCTTTCTTT.